Listed below are T cell receptor beta chains from one sample, sequenced in a study of metastatic and nonmetastatic thyroid tumors. With MiXCR, TCRdb called clones anew from the PCR reads. The sample contains some 40,000 clones, under 20% of which appear only once. Material: tumor tissue. Every receptor here comes from a female donor with papillary thyroid cancer or a benign thyroid nodule (not recorded which). Some clones in this sample may be carry-over from other donors' samples. The CDR3 runs from the conserved cysteine through the conserved F or W. Rows give clone size only sometimes, using once, few, many, or a class for an expanded clone.

length,V,size,J,CDR3
17,TRBV30,NA,TRBJ1-5,CAWSVGGQSYSNQPQHF
12,TRBV7-2,many,TRBJ1-6,CASSSNNSPLHF
13,TRBV7-2,many,TRBJ1-1,CASSLSSQTEAFF
12,TRBV20-1,NA,TRBJ2-7,CSEGTQADEQYF
14,TRBV7-9,NA,TRBJ2-7,CASSSPDRAYEQYF
18,TRBV4-2,NA,TRBJ2-5,CASSQERLAGGLGETQYF
14,TRBV19,many,TRBJ1-1,CASKGGWMNTEAFF
17,TRBV6-9,few,TRBJ2-2,CASSQLNRGLDTGELFF
16,TRBV27,medium-sized,TRBJ2-1,CATKREIGVTYNEQFF
17,TRBV9,many,TRBJ1-6,CASSAYPRAGNNSPLHF
16,TRBV6-5,few,TRBJ2-7,CASSYEGTGGAVEQYF
12,TRBV28,NA,TRBJ1-2,CASRGQLYGYTF
18,TRBV4-1,many,TRBJ2-7,CASSQNRLAGKFVYEQYF
13,TRBV5-1,many,TRBJ1-1,CASRPGWNTEAFF
14,TRBV29-1,few,TRBJ2-7,CIVAWTGKGYEQYF
17,TRBV20-1,many,TRBJ2-7,CSATTRGRDRGSYEQYF
15,TRBV9,many,TRBJ2-7,CASSPHQGGFDEQYF
14,TRBV5-1,few,TRBJ1-1,CASSPTTGNTEAFF
15,TRBV6-1,many,TRBJ2-1,CASKLGGDGVREQFF
14,TRBV27,NA,TRBJ2-7,CASSLGDSTYEQCF
16,TRBV7-9,NA,TRBJ2-1,CAISLALGQGPREQFF
15,TRBV7-6,many,TRBJ1-1,CASSLATGSSTEAFF
16,TRBV28,NA,TRBJ2-7,CASSLLGTVLSYEQYF
11,TRBV6-2/TRBV6-3,few,TRBJ1-1,CASMGLAEAFF
15,TRBV6-1,many,TRBJ1-4,CASSPPGQRGEKLFF
15,TRBV7-9,many,TRBJ2-2,CASSPERVYTGELFF
11,TRBV12-3/TRBV12-4,NA,TRBJ2-5,CASSTGKTQYF